The 31 T cell receptor beta chains given below trace back to one sample, sequenced in a study of response to subunit inactivated influenza vaccine. Each CDR3 protein gets one entry after TCRdb re-called the RT-PCR reads with MiXCR. The data show more than 550,000 distinct CDR3 sequences, 11% seen once. The same data also contributed to another study, on T cells expressing NK-cell markers. According to that study: Scientists made TCR beta cDNA using 5'RACE template switching with UMIs.

The starting material was PBMCs from blood, obtained on the day of vaccination. The receptors stem from a man aged 45 to 65 who received an inactivated influenza vaccine.

This clonotype was seen a few times. V gene TRBV4-1 combines with J gene TRBJ2-1; 7 bases align to TRBD2. The junction had 3 bases not matched to a gene; V was cut back by 0 bases and J by 4 bases. CDR1 is MGHRA and CDR2 is YSYEKL in the germline V gene. The CDR3 is 15 amino acids. This chain's CDR3 is CASSQDASGYNEQFF. CDR3 DNA: TGCGCCAGCAGCCAAGATGCTAGCGGATACAATGAGCAGTTCTTC.

This chain uses TRBV12-3 or TRBV12-4 with TRBJ2-1; weak D call: TRBD2 (5 bases). V lost 6 bases to trimming and J lost 6 bases, with 15 bases between them. The CDR3 loop spans 14 amino acids. CDR3 DNA: TGTGCCAGCAGCTTGCCCGGGATTCTCAATGAGCAGTTCTTC. This codes for CASSLPGILNEQFF.

In its sample, this clonotype was seen a few times. This rearrangement joins TRBV5-1 to TRBJ2-5, with D possibly called TRBD1 or TRBD2 (5 bases each). Germline CDR1 is SGHRS and CDR2 is YFSETQ. This CDR3 is 18 amino acids long. Trimming left V 1 base short and J 5 bases short, with 24 bases between. Written as DNA, the CDR3 is TGCGCCAGCAGCTTGTTCGTCGCAGGGAGAGGTAGCCGGGAGACCCAGTACTTC. Its translation is CASSLFVAGRGSRETQYF.

The V call is TRBV6-1, the J call TRBJ1-1, with D tentatively TRBD1 (5 bases). Germline CDR1 reads MNHNS; CDR2 reads SASEGT. The CDR3 consists of 13 residues. Trimming took off 6 bases at V and 3 bases at J, with 11 bases between the two ends. Here the CDR3 DNA reads TGTGCCAGCAGGGGATCAGGGTACACTGAAGCTTTCTTT. It is translated as CASRGSGYTEAFF.

This chain links TRBV12-3 or TRBV12-4 with TRBJ1-6, with D possibly TRBD1 on 5 matching bases. CDR3 length: 15 residues. V was clipped by 5 bases and J by 9 bases, with 17 bases between them. The CDR3 DNA follows: TGTGCCAGCAGTCAAGGGGCCGGGTTTGGTTCACCCCTCCACTTT. Encoded protein: CASSQGAGFGSPLHF.

This clonotype appeared many times. The genes are TRBV12-3 or TRBV12-4 and TRBJ2-2; D is perhaps TRBD1 (6 bases). V lost 4 bases, J lost 6 bases, and 15 bases lay in between. CDR3 length equals 15 residues. This CDR3 is CASSSTGSTAGELFF. CDR3 nucleotides: TGTGCCAGCAGTTCCACAGGGTCGACCGCCGGGGAGCTGTTTTTT.

This clonotype was recorded many times. The chain carries TRBV5-1 and TRBJ2-7, with 7 nucleotides matching TRBD1. The CDR3 contains 13 residues. Germline lookup yields CDR1 SGHRS and CDR2 YFSETQ. The J segment lost 5 bases and the V segment lost 3 bases, leaving 5 bases of the junction unmatched. The CDR3 nucleotides are TGCGCCAGCAGCTACGACAGGGCGGACGAGCAGTACTTC. It codes for CASSYDRADEQYF.

V is TRBV27 and J is TRBJ2-5; weak D call: TRBD1 (6 bases). V was clipped by 8 bases and J by 5 bases, with 24 bases between them. The CDR3 length is 16 residues. Germline loops: CDR1 MNHEY, CDR2 SMNVEV (reference sequence). As DNA, the CDR3 is TGTGCCAGCTCCCAAGGGGACAACCCTGGACGGGAGACCCAGTACTTC. Translated: CASSQGDNPGRETQYF.

V is TRBV15 and J is TRBJ2-5; D assignment may be TRBD1 or TRBD2 (5 bases each). Germline CDR1 LNHNV, CDR2 YYDKDF (reference sequence). The CDR3 runs 13 residues. The V end was cut by 0 bases, the J end by 10 bases, with 12 bases between. This chain's CDR3 is CATSRDRRGVQYF. CDR3 sequence (DNA): TGTGCCACCAGCAGAGATAGAAGGGGAGTCCAGTACTTC.

This clonotype has at least ten counts. The junction does not match germline at one end; this may be a read error. The CDR3 region has the DNA TGTGCCAGCAGCCCGACAGGGATGAACACTGAAGCTTTCTTT. Residues: CASSPTGMNTEAFF. The genes are TRBV5-1 and TRBJ1-1; 7 bases are a match to TRBD1. Per germline, CDR1 SGHRS and CDR2 YFSETQ. This CDR3 has 14 residues. The variable domain in full, with the rest retrieved from reference TRBV5-1 and TRBJ1-1, is KAGVTQTPRYLIKTRGQQVTLSCSPISGHRSVSWYQQTPGQGLQFLFEYFSETQRNKGNFPGRFSGRQFSNSRSEMNVSTLELGDSALYLCASSPTGMNTEAFFGQGTRLTVV.

This sequence joins TRBV7-8 and TRBJ2-1; possibly TRBD2 for D (6 bases). Per germline, CDR1 SGHVS and CDR2 FQNEAQ. Trimming cost V 3 bases and J 1 base, with 10 bases left between them. The CDR3 consists of 15 residues. The CDR3 nucleotides are TGTGCCAGCAGCTTCCGCGGGGAATCCTACAATGAGCAGTTCTTC. It is translated as CASSFRGESYNEQFF. The whole variable domain, remainder taken from reference TRBV7-8 and TRBJ2-1, is GAGVSQSPRYKVAKRGQDVALRCDPISGHVSLFWYQQALGQGPEFLTYFQNEAQLDKSGLPSDRFFAERPEGSVSTLKIQRTQQEDSAVYLCASSFRGESYNEQFFGPGTRLTVL.

The chain is built from TRBV20-1 and TRBJ2-7; 8 nucleotides line up with TRBD2. Germline-derived CDR1 and CDR2 are DFQATT and SNEGSKA (reference sequence). The junction had 8 bases not matched to a gene; V was cut back by 5 bases and J by 5 bases. This CDR3 contains 13 residues. The CDR3 is CSAGAGGLNEQYF. CDR3 DNA sequence: TGCAGTGCTGGTGCGGGGGGTCTAAACGAGCAGTACTTC.

The chain has TRBV12-3 or TRBV12-4 and TRBJ2-7; weak D call: TRBD1 (5 bases). The length of the CDR3 is 15 residues. Between the trimmed V and J ends, which lost 7 bases and 0 bases, there was a span of 16 bases. The CDR3 loop reads CASNNVQASSYEQYF. The CDR3 DNA is TGTGCCAGCAACAATGTACAGGCGAGCTCCTACGAGCAGTACTTC.

In this sample, this clonotype turned up many times. The chain employs TRBV7-8 and TRBJ2-2; no definite D call. The CDR3 sequence is 13 residues long. Trimming pared 6 bases from V and 5 bases from J, leaving 10 bases between. The germline gives CDR1 SGHVS, CDR2 FQNEAQ. DNA for the CDR3: TGTGCCAGCAGGGTTCCCTTAACCGGGGAGCTGTTTTTT. Translation gives CASRVPLTGELFF.

The chain combines TRBV4-3 with TRBJ2-6, with D possibly being TRBD2 (6 bases). Trimming took 8 bases from V and 8 from J, leaving 19 bases between them. This CDR3 comprises 15 residues. Germline loops: CDR1 LGHNA, CDR2 YSLEER. This CDR3 is CASSPAGALTNVLTF. CDR3 bases: TGCGCCAGCTCCCCAGCGGGTGCTTTGACCAACGTCCTGACTTTC.

The V gene is TRBV3-1, the J gene TRBJ2-5; 11 nucleotides agree with TRBD1. J gave up 6 bases and V 1 base, and 7 bases lay outside the gene matches. From germline, CDR1 is LGHDT and CDR2 YNNKEL (reference sequence). The CDR3 length is 16 residues. CDR3 in DNA: TGTGCCAGCAGCCAAGCGGGACAGGGGGTAACACAGACCCAGTACTTC. It specifies CASSQAGQGVTQTQYF.

This chain links TRBV7-2 with TRBJ2-3; D uncertain. The V end lost 1 base, the J end lost 2 bases, and 7 bases lay between the germline ends. The CDR3 covers 14 residues. Germline V gene lookup returns CDR1 SGHTA and CDR2 FQGNSA. CDR3 loop: CASSLDSNTDTQYF. The CDR3 DNA reads TGTGCCAGCAGCTTAGACAGTAACACAGATACGCAGTATTTT.

This sequence joins TRBV7-8 and TRBJ2-3; D gene uncertain. This CDR3 region has 14 residues. Germline values: CDR1 SGHVS, CDR2 FQNEAQ. Trimming left V 2 bases short and J 2 bases short, with 8 bases between. CDR3 loop: CASSLSLNTDTQYF. As DNA, the CDR3 is TGTGCCAGCAGCTTAAGTCTAAACACAGATACGCAGTATTTT.

The CDR3 reads CSALGLAGDTGELFF. CDR3 bases: TGCAGTGCTTTGGGACTAGCGGGAGACACCGGGGAGCTGTTTTTT. The chain combines TRBV20-1 with TRBJ2-2, with 14 bases fitting TRBD2. Looked up from germline, CDR1 is DFQATT and CDR2 is SNEGSKA (reference sequence). V was pared by 5 bases and J by 3 bases, with 2 bases of the junction left unmatched. The CDR3 covers 15 residues.

This clonotype was detected ten times or more. The chain recombines TRBV3-1 with TRBJ2-7; 7 nucleotides line up with TRBD2. V was pared by 0 bases and J by 2 bases, with 1 base of the junction left unmatched. This CDR3 has 14 amino acids. Germline-derived CDR1 and CDR2 are LGHDT and YNNKEL (reference sequence). DNA for the CDR3: TGTGCCAGCAGCCAAGACGGGGGGACCTACGAGCAGTACTTC. Amino acids: CASSQDGGTYEQYF.

This clonotype appeared a few times. The chain uses TRBV5-4 and TRBJ2-7, with D possibly being TRBD1 (6 bases). Germline V gives CDR1 SGHNT, CDR2 YYREEE (reference sequence). Trimming stripped 1 base from V and 6 bases from J, with 14 bases between. The CDR3 runs 14 residues. For the CDR3, the DNA is TGTGCCAGCAGCTTGTTCTCCAGGGGCAGCGAGCAGTACTTC. It specifies CASSLFSRGSEQYF.

This clonotype has only a few counts. The chain is built from TRBV24-1 and TRBJ2-1; TRBD2 matches 9 bases. This CDR3 is 16 amino acids long. CDR1 and CDR2 (germline): KGHDR, SFDVKD. With 5 bases clipped from V and 6 bases from J, the junction kept 10 bases outside the gene matches. CDR3 nucleotide sequence: TGTGCCACCAGTGCTCTGGGGCGGGGGGGCCTCAATGAGCAGTTCTTC. Translated, it gives CATSALGRGGLNEQFF.

At least ten counts were recorded for this clonotype. The gene calls are TRBV29-1 and TRBJ2-5, with D possibly TRBD2 on 5 matching bases. The germline gives CDR1 SQVTM, CDR2 ANQGSEA. V was shortened by 5 bases and J by 0 bases, with 7 bases between the two germline ends. The CDR3 contains 12 residues. The DNA for the CDR3 is TGCAGCGTTTCGGGGTACCAAGAGACCCAGTACTTC. It translates to CSVSGYQETQYF.

This clonotype was seen only a few times. The gene calls are TRBV9 and TRBJ1-1; D not resolved. This CDR3 comprises 13 residues. Trimming took off 3 bases at V and 6 bases at J, with 12 bases between the two ends. Per the germline V gene, CDR1 is SGDLS and CDR2 is YYNGEE. CDR3 amino acids: CASSEKVKAEAFF. In DNA form, the CDR3 reads TGTGCCAGCAGCGAAAAAGTAAAGGCTGAAGCTTTCTTT.

This clonotype was seen more than once but under ten times. The chain carries TRBV9 and TRBJ2-6; D gene unclear. Germline-derived CDR1 and CDR2 are SGDLS and YYNGEE. There are 18 residues in the CDR3. Trimming shortened V by 0 bases and J by 0 bases, and 13 bases separated the two germline ends. CDR3 nucleotide sequence: TGTGCCAGCAGCGTAGCTTCGGTCTGGGGCTCTGGGGCCAACGTCCTGACTTTC. Protein sequence: CASSVASVWGSGANVLTF.

This clonotype was observed a handful of times. The rearrangement uses TRBV6-5 and TRBJ2-7; TRBD2 agrees at 7 bases. There are 15 residues in the CDR3. Germline CDR1 is MNHEY and CDR2 is SVGAGI. Losses at the gene ends were 2 bases for V and 2 bases for J; bases not matched to a gene: 6. In nucleotides, the CDR3 is TGTGCCAGCAGTTACGTGGGAGGGCCCGCCTACGAGCAGTACTTC. It specifies CASSYVGGPAYEQYF.

V usage is TRBV11-2 and J usage is TRBJ2-1, with 13 bases aligning to TRBD2. CDR3 length: 18 amino acids. Germline assignment: CDR1 SGHAT and CDR2 FQNNGV. V lost 5 bases to trimming and J lost 7 bases; unmatched junction nucleotides: 14. The CDR3: CASSRLIWTSGSKNEQFF. CDR3 bases: TGTGCCAGCAGCCGACTTATATGGACTAGCGGGAGTAAAAATGAGCAGTTCTTC.

This clonotype was detected a few times. The chain uses TRBV3-1 and TRBJ2-3; 11 nucleotides line up with TRBD1. The V and J ends lost 2 bases and 5 bases, in that order; junction bases with no gene match: 6. Germline V gene sequence: CDR1 LGHDT, CDR2 YNNKEL (reference sequence). This CDR3 region has 16 residues. Here the CDR3 reads CASSQLGTGGIDTQYF. The CDR3 coding sequence is TGTGCCAGCAGCCAACTCGGGACAGGGGGAATAGATACGCAGTATTTT.

The CDR3 DNA is TGCGCCAGCAGCTTTAGGGGCGGGAGAGGCACAGATACGCAGTATTTT. It specifies CASSFRGGRGTDTQYF. The V call is TRBV4-3, the J call TRBJ2-3; 7 bases match TRBD2. V shed 5 bases and J 1 base; nucleotides not matched to a gene: 9. CDR1 is LGHNA, CDR2 YSLEER, per germline. The CDR3 is made up of 16 amino acids.

This chain joins TRBV5-1 and TRBJ2-5; D possibly matches TRBD1 or TRBD2 (6 bases each). The germline gives CDR1 SGHRS, CDR2 YFSETQ. V gave up 7 bases and J gave up 5 bases, with 18 bases separating them. This CDR3 region has 14 residues. The CDR3 nucleotides are TGCGCCAGCGCTCTAGGGGGGTCGGAGGAGACCCAGTACTTC. The encoded protein is CASALGGSEETQYF. The entire variable domain, with the rest obtained from reference TRBV5-1 and TRBJ2-5, is as follows: KAGVTQTPRYLIKTRGQQVTLSCSPISGHRSVSWYQQTPGQGLQFLFEYFSETQRNKGNFPGRFSGRQFSNSRSEMNVSTLELGDSALYLCASALGGSEETQYFGPGTRLLVL.

The sample holds a few counts of this clonotype. V gene TRBV10-3 combines with J gene TRBJ2-7; TRBD1 might be the D (5 bases). V lost 7 bases and J 0 bases, leaving 10 bases between the germline ends. This CDR3 comprises 13 residues. The V gene's germline CDR1 is ENHRY and CDR2 SYGVKD. CDR3 sequence reads: CAITDRRSYEQYF. The CDR3 DNA reads TGTGCCATCACCGACAGACGCTCCTACGAGCAGTACTTC.